These 28 T cell receptor beta chains were all obtained from the same sample, sequenced in a study of human T cells and chemical hapten exposure. TCRdb redid the calling of the RACE reads with MiXCR, one entry per CDR3 protein. This table holds 11,000 to 15,000 distinct CDR3 sequences, around 15% found once. Time point defined: patch test 1, 2 weeks after DPC sensitization. As to treatment: therapeutic diphenylcyclopropenone sensitization with weekly scalp DPC. This sample comprised whole blood, obtained in connection with sensitization to the hapten diphenylcyclopropenone (DPC). The origin of the receptors is a woman in her 30s with alopecia areata. Some clones in this sample may be carry-over from other donors' samples.

This clonotype appeared many times. As DNA, the CDR3 is TGCAGTGCTAGACCTCCCGGTGGACTAGCGTCAAATGAGCAGTTCTTC. Encoded protein: CSARPPGGLASNEQFF. The J gene is TRBJ2-1, the V gene TRBV20-1, with 9 positions matching TRBD2. The CDR3 covers 16 residues. The J segment lost 7 bases and the V segment lost 2 bases, leaving 12 bases of the junction unmatched. Germline V lookup: CDR1 DFQATT, CDR2 SNEGSKA (reference sequence).

This clonotype was seen repeatedly, ten times or more. V is TRBV20-1 and J is TRBJ1-1; weak D call: TRBD1 (5 bases). V lost 3 bases and J lost 5, with 16 bases in between. Germline loops: CDR1 DFQATT, CDR2 SNEGSKA (reference sequence). The CDR3 runs 14 residues. This chain's CDR3 is CSASNPGRQTEAFF. CDR3 sequence (DNA): TGCAGTGCTAGTAACCCGGGGCGGCAAACTGAAGCTTTCTTT.

The V call is TRBV6-2 or TRBV6-3, the J call TRBJ2-3, with D hard to call. The CDR3 runs 15 residues. CDR1 is MNHEY and CDR2 is SVGEGT in the germline V gene. V was clipped by 6 bases and J by 4 bases, with 17 bases between them. CDR3 residues: CASSPGPLPADTQYF. The CDR3 DNA sequence: TGTGCCAGCAGCCCCGGTCCCCTCCCCGCAGATACGCAGTATTTT.

The V and J genes are TRBV28 and TRBJ2-7, with 7 bases that match TRBD2. Germline-derived CDR1 and CDR2 are MDHEN and SYDVKM. Trimming removed 5 bases from V and 3 bases from J; junction bases left unmatched: 7. CDR3 length: 14 amino acids. The CDR3 region is CASSTRRGSYEQYV. The CDR3 DNA is TGTGCCAGCAGTACCCGGCGCGGGAGCTACGAGCAGTACGTC.

This clonotype was seen repeatedly, ten times or more. The chain combines TRBV10-1 with TRBJ2-1; TRBD2 might be the D (6 bases). V lost 3 bases to trimming and J lost 10 bases, with 13 bases between them. CDR3 length: 13 residues. Germline CDR1 reads WNHNN; CDR2 reads SYGVQD (reference sequence). The CDR3 nucleotides are TGCGCCAGCAGTGATAGTCTAGCGAACGAGCAGTTCTTC. Its translation: CASSDSLANEQFF.

This clonotype is labeled as medium-sized. The rearrangement uses TRBV20-1 and TRBJ2-2; TRBD2 aligns across 11 bases. Germline CDR1 is DFQATT and CDR2 is SNEGSKA (reference sequence). V shed 5 bases, J shed 1 base, and the junction held 0 bases outside the gene matches. The CDR3 is 14 amino acids. For the CDR3, the DNA is TGCAGTGCTGGACTAGCGGGGAACACCGGGGAGCTGTTTTTT. It codes for CSAGLAGNTGELFF.

This clonotype has ten or more counts. The chain joins TRBV3-1 to TRBJ2-3; no definite D call. Germline CDR1 is LGHDT and CDR2 is YNNKEL (reference sequence). This CDR3 region has 11 residues. The V gene lost 2 bases and the J gene lost 10 bases, with 7 bases spanning the gap. The CDR3, as DNA: TGTGCCAGCAGCCAAACCTGGGCGCAGTATTTT. Translating gives CASSQTWAQYF.

This clonotype was counted ten times or more. The J gene is TRBJ2-1, the V gene TRBV7-3; D gene ambiguous. The CDR3 sequence is 15 residues long. CDR1 is SGHTA, CDR2 FQGTGA, per germline. Trimming pared 4 bases from V and 0 bases from J, leaving 10 bases between. CDR3 in DNA: TGTGCCAGCAGCTCATCCTTAGCCTCCTACAATGAGCAGTTCTTC. Its translation: CASSSSLASYNEQFF.

This clonotype rates as medium-sized. The chain is built from TRBV3-1 and TRBJ2-2; 8 nucleotides agree with TRBD2. The CDR3 length is 16 residues. J gave up 7 bases and V 0 bases, and 7 bases lay outside the gene matches. Germline V gene data show CDR1 as LGHDT and CDR2 as YNNKEL (reference sequence). The CDR3 sequence is CASSQDLAGSGGELFF. The DNA for the CDR3 is TGTGCCAGCAGCCAAGATCTAGCGGGTTCAGGCGGGGAGCTGTTTTTT.

This clonotype is categorized as medium-sized. The CDR3 coding sequence is TGTGCCAGCAGTTTACCAGGGAGTGAAGCTTTCTTT. Translating gives CASSLPGSEAFF. The chain carries TRBV28 and TRBJ1-1, with D tentatively TRBD1 (5 bases). CDR3 size: 12 residues. Between the trimmed V and J ends, which lost 2 bases and 7 bases, there was a span of 8 bases. Germline V gene sequence: CDR1 MDHEN, CDR2 SYDVKM.

By proportion, this clonotype is medium-sized (0.01 to 0.1%). At one of its ends the junction is not consistent with the germline gene, which may arise from a read error. V usage is TRBV20-1 and J usage is TRBJ2-1; 7 bases are shared with TRBD2. The CDR3 contains 17 residues. CDR1 and CDR2 (germline): DFQATT, SNEGSKA (reference sequence). Here the CDR3 reads CSARANEREVSYNEQFF. The CDR3 coding sequence is TGCAGTGCCAGAGCTAACGAGCGGGAAGTTTCCTACAATGAGCAGTTCTTC.

This sequence joins TRBV9 and TRBJ2-1, with 14 bases fitting TRBD2. With 0 bases clipped from V and 4 bases from J, the junction kept 3 bases outside the gene matches. The CDR3 has 17 amino acids. Germline V gene data show CDR1 as SGDLS and CDR2 as YYNGEE. The CDR3 DNA reads TGTGCCAGCAGCGTAGGACTAGCGGGAGGGGTATACAATGAGCAGTTCTTC. Amino acid sequence: CASSVGLAGGVYNEQFF.

The chain carries TRBV9 and TRBJ2-5, with D unresolved. The CDR3 covers 16 residues. Germline V lookup: CDR1 SGDLS, CDR2 YYNGEE. Trimming cost V 4 bases and J 2 bases, with 18 bases left between them. This CDR3 is CASSLPTSGRQETQYF. CDR3 in DNA: TGTGCCAGCAGCTTACCGACCTCAGGAAGGCAAGAGACCCAGTACTTC.

This clonotype was seen at least ten times. V gene TRBV6-6 combines with J gene TRBJ2-1, with 8 bases fitting TRBD2. Germline CDR1 reads MNHNY; CDR2 reads SVGAGI (reference sequence). With V trimmed by 4 bases and J by 7 bases, 9 bases remained unmatched. The CDR3 totals 15 residues. The chain's CDR3 is CASSFRAGERNEQFF. In nucleotides, the CDR3 is TGTGCCAGCAGTTTCAGAGCGGGAGAGCGGAATGAGCAGTTCTTC.

This clonotype is medium-sized (0.01 to 0.1%) by share. The chain recombines TRBV20-1 with TRBJ1-1; 8 bases map to TRBD1. The J segment lost 4 bases and the V segment lost 0 bases, leaving 4 bases of the junction unmatched. Per the germline V gene, CDR1 is DFQATT and CDR2 is SNEGSKA (reference sequence). The CDR3 runs to 14 residues. CDR3 nucleotide sequence: TGCAGTGCTAGAGATCAGGGGGCGATCACTGAAGCTTTCTTT. This gives the protein CSARDQGAITEAFF.

This clonotype was detected a few times. The CDR3 is CASSLAASMNTEAFF. The CDR3 region has the DNA TGTGCCAGCAGCTTAGCAGCGAGTATGAACACTGAAGCTTTCTTT. V usage is TRBV7-6 and J usage is TRBJ1-1; D uncertain. The CDR3 runs 15 residues. Trimming removed 0 bases from V and 0 bases from J, with 8 bases in between. Germline V gene sequence: CDR1 SGHVS, CDR2 FNYEAQ.

This clonotype was counted at least ten times. The rearrangement joins TRBV6-1 to TRBJ2-7, with D possibly TRBD1 on 6 matching bases. Germline loops: CDR1 MNHNS, CDR2 SASEGT. V shed 6 bases and J shed 12 bases, with 15 bases lying between them. The CDR3 consists of 11 residues. This CDR3 is CASRDRLGLYF. CDR3 in DNA: TGTGCCAGCAGAGACAGGCTAGGTCTGTACTTC.

This clonotype is medium-sized (0.01 to 0.1%). The gene calls are TRBV20-1 and TRBJ2-4; 10 bases are a match to TRBD1. J was trimmed by 9 bases and V by 6 bases; bases with no gene match: 5. The germline V gene has CDR1 DFQATT and CDR2 SNEGSKA (reference sequence). The CDR3 has 12 amino acids. The CDR3 coding sequence is TGCAGTGCCGGGACAGGGGAGACCATTCAGTACTTC. Translation: CSAGTGETIQYF.

This clonotype was seen at least ten times. The V gene is TRBV20-1, the J gene TRBJ2-3; a weak D match, TRBD1 (5 bases). Trimming pared 4 bases from V and 5 bases from J, leaving 19 bases between. Germline CDR1 is DFQATT and CDR2 is SNEGSKA (reference sequence). The CDR3 extends over 15 amino acids. CDR3: CSAIWQAYQGDTQYF. Here the CDR3 DNA reads TGCAGTGCTATATGGCAGGCCTACCAGGGAGATACGCAGTATTTT.

This clonotype appeared a single time. This chain links TRBV6-1 with TRBJ1-1; possibly TRBD1 for D (6 bases). The germline V and J ends were trimmed by 2 bases and 8 bases, with 18 bases remaining between them. Looked up from germline, CDR1 is MNHNS and CDR2 is SASEGT. The CDR3 consists of 15 residues. CDR3 bases: TGTGCCAGCAGTGAATCACCTATCAGGGGATCCGAAGCTTTCTTT. This translates into CASSESPIRGSEAFF.

This clonotype occurred many times. J is TRBJ2-7 and V is TRBV28, with TRBD1 as a possible D gene (5 bases). The ends were cut back, 7 bases at V and 0 bases at J, with 13 bases in the middle. The length of the CDR3 is 14 residues. The germline V gene encodes CDR1 MDHEN and CDR2 SYDVKM. The CDR3 spells CASTGAGSSYEQYV. The CDR3 nucleotides read TGTGCCAGCACTGGGGCTGGAAGCTCCTACGAGCAGTACGTC.

This clonotype was seen many times. The rearrangement uses TRBV4-1 and TRBJ1-2; D gene uncertain. The length of the CDR3 is 15 residues. V was shortened by 1 base and J by 4 bases, with 13 bases between the two germline ends. Germline CDR1 is MGHRA and CDR2 is YSYEKL. The CDR3 bases are TGCGCCAGCAGCCAAGCCCCCTTAGGAGGCTATGGCTACACCTTC. Its protein product is CASSQAPLGGYGYTF.

The rearrangement links TRBV27 to TRBJ1-1; 8 nucleotides match TRBD1. V gave up 5 bases and J gave up 5 bases; unmatched junction bases: 7. CDR1 MNHEY and CDR2 SMNVEV come from the germline V gene (reference sequence). The CDR3 is 14 residues long. The CDR3 region has the DNA TGTGCCAGCAGTCAAAGACAGGGGAGTACTGAAGCTTTCTTT. The encoded protein is CASSQRQGSTEAFF.

This clonotype rates as medium-sized. This rearrangement joins TRBV5-1 to TRBJ1-1; no definite D call. Germline CDR1 is SGHRS and CDR2 is YFSETQ. The CDR3 is 15 residues long. Trimming stripped 0 bases from V and 2 bases from J, with 11 bases between. The CDR3 loop reads CASSLDGRPNTEAFF. CDR3 nucleotides: TGCGCCAGCAGCTTGGACGGGAGGCCAAACACTGAAGCTTTCTTT.

V and J are TRBV7-2 and TRBJ2-3; D is uncertain. The V end was cut by 0 bases, the J end by 0 bases, with 4 bases between. The CDR3 loop spans 14 amino acids. CDR1 is SGHTA, CDR2 FQGNSA, per germline. CDR3 residues: CASSLAGSTDTQYF. CDR3 nucleotides: TGTGCCAGCAGCTTAGCCGGGAGCACAGATACGCAGTATTTT. Supplemented by reference TRBV7-2 and TRBJ2-3, the full variable domain reads GAGVSQSPSNKVTEKGKDVELRCDPISGHTALYWYRQSLGQGLEFLIYFQGNSAPDKSGLPSDRFSAERTGGSVSTLTIQRTQQEDSAVYLCASSLAGSTDTQYFGPGTRLTVL.

This clonotype was seen many times. The chain is built from TRBV20-1 and TRBJ2-1, with 10 bases aligning to TRBD2. Per germline, CDR1 DFQATT and CDR2 SNEGSKA (reference sequence). J gave up 4 bases and V 6 bases, and 15 bases lay outside the gene matches. This CDR3 has 17 residues. CDR3 sequence reads: CSAPWTSGPRAYNEQFF. The CDR3 coding sequence is TGCAGTGCCCCTTGGACTAGCGGTCCAAGGGCTTACAATGAGCAGTTCTTC.

This clonotype came up a few times. This sequence joins TRBV5-1 and TRBJ1-4; a possible D gene is TRBD1 (5 bases). This CDR3 comprises 14 residues. V gave up 1 base and J gave up 4 bases, with 8 bases separating them. Germline loops: CDR1 SGHRS, CDR2 YFSETQ. The chain's CDR3 is CASSLRGINEKLFF. The DNA of the CDR3 is TGCGCCAGCAGCTTGAGGGGCATTAATGAAAAACTGTTTTTT.

This clonotype was detected ten times or more. J is TRBJ2-1 and V is TRBV7-9; D call uncertain. Germline CDR1 and CDR2: SEHNR and FQNEAQ (reference sequence). There are 15 residues in the CDR3. With 2 bases removed from V and 0 bases from J, the gap between germline ends came to 8 bases. CDR3 DNA: TGTGCCAGCAGCTTATCGGATAGCTCCTACAATGAGCAGTTCTTC. This translates into CASSLSDSSYNEQFF.